This TCR beta chain was observed in a study of CD8+ T cells in alopecia areata (dated by TCRdb to the late 2010s). Background for the entire study: Treated patients were enrolled in an open-label pilot trial of oral tofacitinib, 5 to 10 mg twice daily, for moderate-to-severe alopecia areata. Patients on tofacitinib were biopsied at baseline and after 4 and 24 weeks of treatment, and several of the patients also had a later scalp biopsy. RNA came from the PAXgene miRNA kit for fixed scalp, the miRNeasy kit for PBMCs, and the RNeasy kit for mouse skin. In both human patients and the C3H/HeJ mouse model, the study applied high-throughput TCRbeta sequencing to look at T cell clonal expansion in alopecia areata. Patients received tofacitinib for 6 to 18 months and were then followed off drug for 6 months to check for delayed response and recurrence. Scalp clonality was compared among normal scalp (n=4), patchy alopecia areata scalp (n=8), and alopecia totalis/universalis scalp (n=8). In humans, TCRbeta sequencing was performed on scalp tissue and on sorted CD4+ and CD8+ peripheral blood T cells from healthy controls and from patients with patchy or totalis/universalis alopecia areata. The SALT score, which quantifies the percentage of affected scalp surface area, was used to measure disease severity in treated patients. immunoSEQ multiplex PCR using 35 Vbeta forward primers and 13 Jbeta reverse primers was used to amplify TCRbeta CDR3 regions.

The library was produced with the immunoSEQ multiplex PCR assay. RNA was extracted from all samples and reverse transcribed into cDNA as template for TCR sequencing. First-strand cDNA was synthesized with SuperScript III using a 2:1 mix of oligo-dT and random hexamers. Amplification bias was assessed with a synthetic immune receptor repertoire, and residual bias was removed computationally. The paper's data handling went like this. Raw reads were preprocessed to remove errors, and CDR3 was defined according to IMGT conventions as the region from the conserved cysteine to phenylalanine. Clonality was computed by normalizing Shannon entropy by log2 of the number of productive unique TCRs and subtracting the result from 1. Whether each scalp clone was CD4 or CD8 was inferred by checking scalp TCRbeta sequences against the CD4 and CD8 repertoires from sorted blood. TCRdb re-hosts the immuneACCESS table, in-frame sequences only. Its copies lack some clones; in the studies checked, an unresolved V gene accounts for under half of them, and the cause for the rest is not known. V, J and clone size were drawn from that table, and D and trimming were deduced from the DNA. For this sample the table gives about 200,000 clones, of which roughly 64% were detected only once. The ten most abundant clones make up roughly 5.8% of the sample.

The V and J ends are trimmed by 8 bases and 4 bases, leaving 11 bases between them. The CDR3 holds 11 amino acids from the cysteine to the phenylalanine. Kept here is only the CDR3 DNA, which spans 33 bases and is read in frame from base 1. The germline V gene encodes CDR1 SQVTM and CDR2 ANQGSEA. The sample's time point label is to be understood as: 24 weeks on oral tofacitinib. Taken with the paper, the label for treatment or condition translates to: oral pan-JAK inhibitor, 5-10 mg twice daily. Lesional scalp punch biopsies and peripheral blood were obtained from alopecia areata patients. After PBMCs were isolated by density centrifugation and stained for CD3, CD4 and CD8, a FACSAria was used to sort CD4+ and CD8+ T cells. The investigation overall reported the following: Shared TCR sequences between patients were less evident than in mice, which may be partly attributable to HLA diversity in the patient population. Unlike mouse skin, which is dominated by gammadelta T cells, normal human skin has resident alphabeta T cells that are also sequenced, and this complicates analysis of the scalp TCR repertoire. Many expanded lesional clones were found to persist in scalp and blood during tofacitinib treatment, and relapse after treatment cessation may be partly explained by this persistence. The treated cohort was small, with a single nonresponder, so links between baseline CD8+ expansion and response need larger studies. Tofacitinib significantly lowered scalp clonality and the number of expanded CD8+ clones among the top 100 scalp clones. Compared with normal scalp, lesional scalp, particularly in alopecia totalis/universalis, had higher clonality and more expanded CD8+ clones, which suggests antigenic drive.

Only one count was recorded for this clone. The target of this receptor is not known. Base qualities are missing; no much larger clone stands one base away. Rearrangement joined TRBV29-1 to TRBJ2-5; TRBD1 is perhaps the D gene, given 7 matching bases. The sequencing used CD4+ T cells sorted from blood, collected at week 24, from a patient treated with tofacitinib. This clonotype was sampled from a human donor with alopecia areata. The CDR3 has the sequence CSTRGAETQYF. The sequence in DNA is TGCAGCACCAGGGGGGCAGAGACCCAGTACTTC.